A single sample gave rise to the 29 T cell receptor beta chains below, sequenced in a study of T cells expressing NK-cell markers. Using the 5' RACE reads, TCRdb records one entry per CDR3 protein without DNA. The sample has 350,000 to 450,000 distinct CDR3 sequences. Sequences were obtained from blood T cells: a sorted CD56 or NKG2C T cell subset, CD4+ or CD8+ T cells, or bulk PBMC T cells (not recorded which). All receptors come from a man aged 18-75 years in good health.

This chain's CDR3 is CASSQSSSGYQETQYF. The chain is built from TRBV4-2 and TRBJ2-5; TCRdb returns TRBD2, unconfirmable since there is no DNA. The germline V gene has CDR1 LGHNA and CDR2 YNFKEQ. This CDR3 is 16 amino acids long.

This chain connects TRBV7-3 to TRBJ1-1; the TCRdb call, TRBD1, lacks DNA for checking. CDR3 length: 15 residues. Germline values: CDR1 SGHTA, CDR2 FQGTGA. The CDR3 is CASSSRTGGDTEAFF.

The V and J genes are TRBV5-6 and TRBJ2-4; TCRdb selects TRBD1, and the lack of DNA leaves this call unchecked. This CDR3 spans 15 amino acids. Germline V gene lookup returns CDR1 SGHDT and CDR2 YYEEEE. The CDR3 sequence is CASSLGGTGKNIQYF.

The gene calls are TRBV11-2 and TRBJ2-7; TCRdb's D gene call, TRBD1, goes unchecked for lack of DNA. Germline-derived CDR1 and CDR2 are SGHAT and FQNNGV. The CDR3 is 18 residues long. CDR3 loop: CASSSYPMLDREGFGQYF.

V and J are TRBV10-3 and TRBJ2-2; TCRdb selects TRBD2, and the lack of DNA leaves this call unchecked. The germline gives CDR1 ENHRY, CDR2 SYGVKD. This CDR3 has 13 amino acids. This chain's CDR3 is CASSGGAPGELFF.

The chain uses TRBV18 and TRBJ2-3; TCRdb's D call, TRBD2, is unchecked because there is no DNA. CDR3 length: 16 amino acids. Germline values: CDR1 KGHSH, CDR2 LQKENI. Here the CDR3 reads CASSPPSSGGRHTQYF.

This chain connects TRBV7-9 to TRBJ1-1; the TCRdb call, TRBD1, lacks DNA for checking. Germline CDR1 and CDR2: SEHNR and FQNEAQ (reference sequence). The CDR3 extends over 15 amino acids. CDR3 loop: CASSAQTGIGTEAFF.

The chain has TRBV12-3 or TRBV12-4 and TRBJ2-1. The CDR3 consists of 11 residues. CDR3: CASSTHIEQFF.

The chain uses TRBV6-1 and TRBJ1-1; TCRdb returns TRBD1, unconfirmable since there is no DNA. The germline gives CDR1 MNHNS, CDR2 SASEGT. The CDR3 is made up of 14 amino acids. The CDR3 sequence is CASSPTGVIAEAFF.

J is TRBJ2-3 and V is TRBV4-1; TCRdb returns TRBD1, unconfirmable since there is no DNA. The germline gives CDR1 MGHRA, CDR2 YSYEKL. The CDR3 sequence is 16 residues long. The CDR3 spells CASSQEPGQGRDTQYF.

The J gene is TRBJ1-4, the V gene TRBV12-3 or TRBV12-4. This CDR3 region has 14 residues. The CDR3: CASSLRAQGEKLFF.

CDR3 sequence reads: CASGWTSGGSTDTQYF. The chain is built from TRBV12-3 or TRBV12-4 and TRBJ2-3; TCRdb lists TRBD2, though no DNA is available to test this call. The CDR3 loop spans 16 amino acids.

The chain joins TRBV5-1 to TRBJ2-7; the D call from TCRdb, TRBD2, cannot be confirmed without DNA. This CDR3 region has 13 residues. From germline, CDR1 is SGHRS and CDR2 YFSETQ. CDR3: CASSPGASWEQYF.

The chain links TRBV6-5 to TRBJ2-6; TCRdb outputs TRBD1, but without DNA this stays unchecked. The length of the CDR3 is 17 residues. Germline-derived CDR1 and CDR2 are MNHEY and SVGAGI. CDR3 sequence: CASSYGGGRAGANVLTF.

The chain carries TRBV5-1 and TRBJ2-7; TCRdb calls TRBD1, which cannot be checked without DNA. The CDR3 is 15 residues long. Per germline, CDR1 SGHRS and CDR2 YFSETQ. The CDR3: CASSLGIRGQDEQYF. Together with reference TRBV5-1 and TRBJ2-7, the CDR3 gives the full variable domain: KAGVTQTPRYLIKTRGQQVTLSCSPISGHRSVSWYQQTPGQGLQFLFEYFSETQRNKGNFPGRFSGRQFSNSRSEMNVSTLELGDSALYLCASSLGIRGQDEQYFGPGTRLTVT.

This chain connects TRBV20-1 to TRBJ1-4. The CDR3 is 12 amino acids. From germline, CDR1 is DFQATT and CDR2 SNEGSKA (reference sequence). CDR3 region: CSVREGNEKLFF.

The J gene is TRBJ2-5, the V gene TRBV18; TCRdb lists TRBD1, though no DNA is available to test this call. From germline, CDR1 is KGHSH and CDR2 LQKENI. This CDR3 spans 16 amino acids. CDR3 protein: CASSPPGSRAGETQYF.

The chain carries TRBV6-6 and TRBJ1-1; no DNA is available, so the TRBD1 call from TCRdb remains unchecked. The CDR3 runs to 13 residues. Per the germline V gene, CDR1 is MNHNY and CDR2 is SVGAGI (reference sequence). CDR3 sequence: CASSSHRGRAAFF.

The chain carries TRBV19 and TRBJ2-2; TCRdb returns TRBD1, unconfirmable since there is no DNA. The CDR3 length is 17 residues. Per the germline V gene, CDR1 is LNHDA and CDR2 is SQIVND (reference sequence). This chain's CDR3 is CASSTLTGDSGTGELFF.

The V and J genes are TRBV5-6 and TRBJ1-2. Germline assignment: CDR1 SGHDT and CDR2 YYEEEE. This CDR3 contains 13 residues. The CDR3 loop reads CASSLYTLGGYTF.

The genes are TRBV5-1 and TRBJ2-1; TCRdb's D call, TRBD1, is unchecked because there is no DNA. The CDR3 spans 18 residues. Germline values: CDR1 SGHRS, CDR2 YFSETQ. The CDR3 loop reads CASSRHTHRDGTYNEQFF.

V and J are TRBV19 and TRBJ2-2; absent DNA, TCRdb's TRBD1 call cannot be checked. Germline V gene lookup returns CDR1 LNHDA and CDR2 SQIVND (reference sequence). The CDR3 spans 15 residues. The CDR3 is CASIGQEHNTGELFF.

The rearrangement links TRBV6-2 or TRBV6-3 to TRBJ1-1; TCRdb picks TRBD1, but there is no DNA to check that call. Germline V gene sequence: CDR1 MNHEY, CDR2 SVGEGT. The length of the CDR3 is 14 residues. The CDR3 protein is CASWDPFGSTEAFF.

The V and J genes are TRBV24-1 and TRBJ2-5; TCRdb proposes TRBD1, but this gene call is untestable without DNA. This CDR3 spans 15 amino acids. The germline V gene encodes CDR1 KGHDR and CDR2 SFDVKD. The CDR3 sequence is CATSDGGWDGETQYF.

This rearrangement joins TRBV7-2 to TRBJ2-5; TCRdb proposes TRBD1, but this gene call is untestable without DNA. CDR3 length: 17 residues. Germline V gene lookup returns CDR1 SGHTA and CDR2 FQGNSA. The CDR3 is CASSLLGGARHQETQYF.

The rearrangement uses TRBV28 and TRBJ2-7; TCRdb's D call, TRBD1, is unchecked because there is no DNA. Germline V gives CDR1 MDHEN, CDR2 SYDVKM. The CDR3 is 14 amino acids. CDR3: CASSNRDSFYEQYF.

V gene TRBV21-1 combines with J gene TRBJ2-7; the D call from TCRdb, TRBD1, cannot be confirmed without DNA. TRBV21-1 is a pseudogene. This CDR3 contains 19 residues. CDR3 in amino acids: CASSKTGTGTIGAIYEQYF.

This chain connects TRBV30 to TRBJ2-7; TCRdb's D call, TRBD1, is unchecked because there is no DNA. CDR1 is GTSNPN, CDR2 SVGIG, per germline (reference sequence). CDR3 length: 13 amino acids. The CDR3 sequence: CAWAGQVTYEQYF.

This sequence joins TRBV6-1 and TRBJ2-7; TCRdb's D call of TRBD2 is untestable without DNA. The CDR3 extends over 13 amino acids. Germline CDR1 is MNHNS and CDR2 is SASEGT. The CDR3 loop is CASRLAGGREQYF.